The 31 T cell receptor beta chains presented below share a single source sample, sequenced in a study of T cells in Graves' hyperthyroidism and ophthalmopathy. The source material, RNA transcripts, was used to amplify TCR beta CDR3 regions. The HTBI set primed first-round TCR CDR3 RT-PCR. Via MiXCR, TCRdb re-called the multiplex PCR reads, giving one row per CDR3 protein. The profile shows about 520,000 distinct CDR3 sequences, roughly 25% of them singletons. Material for sequencing was blood. Receptors were obtained from a woman aged 30 to 39 with Graves' ophthalmopathy.

This clonotype has only a few counts. The chain employs TRBV11-2 and TRBJ2-7; D is ambiguous. The CDR3 loop spans 13 amino acids. In germline, CDR1 is SGHAT, CDR2 FQNNGV. V lost 1 base to trimming and J lost 5 bases, with 9 bases between them. The CDR3 reads CASSLGLVHEQYF. The CDR3 DNA follows: TGTGCCAGCAGCTTAGGGCTAGTCCACGAGCAGTACTTC.

The sample holds many counts of this clonotype. The rearrangement joins TRBV10-2 to TRBJ1-5; D is possibly TRBD1 (6 bases). Trimming took off 0 bases at V and 4 bases at J, with 10 bases between the two ends. The CDR3 is 15 residues long. Germline V lookup: CDR1 WSHSY, CDR2 SAAADI. The CDR3 sequence: CASSESRQENQPQHF. Here the CDR3 DNA reads TGCGCCAGCAGTGAGTCCCGACAGGAGAATCAGCCCCAGCATTTT.

This clonotype was counted many times. The chain uses TRBV20-1 and TRBJ1-1; D is ambiguous. This CDR3 spans 17 amino acids. In germline, CDR1 is DFQATT, CDR2 SNEGSKA (reference sequence). V was clipped by 0 bases and J by 5 bases, with 22 bases between them. CDR3 DNA: TGCAGTGCTAGAGATCCTCGAGGCGGTTCGTGGAAGACTGAAGCTTTCTTT. Its translation is CSARDPRGGSWKTEAFF.

The chain employs TRBV25-1 and TRBJ2-5, with D possibly matching TRBD1 (6 bases). The length of the CDR3 is 18 residues. The germline V gene has CDR1 MGHDK and CDR2 SYGVNS. The V end was cut by 0 bases, the J end by 5 bases, with 22 bases between. The CDR3 sequence: CASSEYPPQGPGWETQYF. DNA for the CDR3: TGTGCCAGCAGTGAATATCCCCCGCAGGGGCCAGGGTGGGAGACCCAGTACTTC.

The table lists this clonotype with many counts. The chain has TRBV12-3 or TRBV12-4 and TRBJ1-5, with TRBD1 as a possible D gene (6 bases). V shed 3 bases and J shed 5 bases, with 14 bases lying between them. CDR3 length: 15 residues. CDR3 nucleotides: TGTGCCAGCAGTTTTTCCATTCAGGGGCATCAGCCCCAGCATTTT. Amino acid sequence: CASSFSIQGHQPQHF.

This clonotype was detected many times. This chain uses TRBV29-1 with TRBJ1-2; TRBD1 is a possible D gene (5 bases). V dropped 2 bases and J dropped 5 bases, with 15 bases sitting between them. CDR1 is SQVTM and CDR2 is ANQGSEA in the germline V gene. The CDR3 is 14 residues long. CDR3 amino acids: CSVELPVGPYGYTF. The CDR3 DNA is TGCAGCGTTGAACTTCCGGTGGGGCCATATGGCTACACCTTC.

V gene TRBV28 combines with J gene TRBJ2-2, with 9 positions matching TRBD2. V gave up 6 bases and J gave up 0 bases; unmatched junction bases: 5. This CDR3 has 16 amino acids. The V gene's germline CDR1 is MDHEN and CDR2 SYDVKM. Here the CDR3 reads CASRSSGNANTGELFF. The CDR3 DNA reads TGTGCCAGCAGGTCTAGCGGGAACGCGAACACCGGGGAGCTGTTTTTT.

This rearrangement joins TRBV10-3 to TRBJ1-2; 9 nucleotides line up with TRBD1. Trimming took 5 bases from V and 4 from J; bases not matched to a gene: 8. This CDR3 spans 15 amino acids. From germline, CDR1 is ENHRY and CDR2 SYGVKD. CDR3 sequence: CAISSTGGPGYGYTF. DNA of the CDR3: TGTGCCATCAGTAGTACAGGGGGCCCTGGCTATGGCTACACCTTC.

The chain is built from TRBV9 and TRBJ1-3; D is unresolved. Trimming left V 4 bases short and J 0 bases short, with 14 bases between. Germline V gene data show CDR1 as SGDLS and CDR2 as YYNGEE. The CDR3 sequence is 16 residues long. Here the CDR3 reads CASSPALGNSGNTIYF. The CDR3 coding sequence is TGTGCCAGCAGCCCGGCATTGGGAAACTCTGGAAACACCATATATTTT.

This clonotype was observed at least ten times. The rearrangement uses TRBV12-3 or TRBV12-4 and TRBJ1-2, with 8 positions matching TRBD1. Losses at the gene ends were 3 bases for V and 2 bases for J; bases not matched to a gene: 2. The CDR3 sequence is 14 residues long. The CDR3 region is CASSLTGANYGYTF. CDR3 DNA sequence: TGTGCCAGCAGTTTGACAGGGGCGAACTATGGCTACACCTTC.

This clonotype was observed at least ten times. This sequence joins TRBV12-3 or TRBV12-4 and TRBJ2-5; 13 bases are shared with TRBD2. The length of the CDR3 is 15 residues. The V gene end was trimmed by 6 bases and the J gene end by 6 bases; junction bases not matched to a gene: 7. CDR3 bases: TGTGCCAGCAGAAAAACTAGCGGGGGGGCGCAGACCCAGTACTTC. Protein sequence: CASRKTSGGAQTQYF.

This clonotype showed up many times. The gene calls are TRBV4-3 and TRBJ2-7; D call uncertain. CDR1 and CDR2 (germline): LGHNA, YSLEER. The CDR3 spans 14 residues. V was cut by 0 bases and J by 2 bases, with 8 bases left in between. CDR3 loop: CASSQDLGPYEQYF. CDR3 DNA: TGCGCCAGCAGCCAAGATCTAGGGCCCTACGAGCAGTACTTC.

CDR3 amino acids: CATSRDLQVSYEQYF. Written as DNA, the CDR3 is TGTGCCACCAGCCGTGACCTACAGGTCTCGTACGAGCAGTACTTC. The genes are TRBV15 and TRBJ2-7; perhaps TRBD1 as D (5 bases). Trimming cost V 5 bases and J 4 bases, with 18 bases left between them. The germline V gene has CDR1 LNHNV and CDR2 YYDKDF (reference sequence). This CDR3 is 15 amino acids long.

The count of this clonotype is one. Likely a read error: the CDR3 ends without its conserved phenylalanine or tryptophan. The V gene is TRBV5-1, the J gene TRBJ1-1; D remains unclear. Germline loops: CDR1 SGHRS, CDR2 YFSETQ. Trimming removed 2 bases from V and 5 bases from J, with 13 bases in between. This CDR3 has 14 amino acids. CDR3 sequence: CASSFTRDGTEAFY. DNA for the CDR3: TGCGCCAGCAGCTTTACCCGGGATGGTACTGAAGCTTTCTAT.

This clonotype was found a few times. The chain links TRBV13 to TRBJ2-5, with 9 bases fitting TRBD2. Germline V lookup: CDR1 PRHDT, CDR2 FYEKMQ (reference sequence). The CDR3 consists of 16 residues. The trim removed 3 bases at V and 1 base at J, leaving 6 bases unmatched. In DNA, the CDR3 is TGTGCCAGCAGCTTTCCTAGCGGGAAGATCCAAGAGACCCAGTACTTC. Its protein is CASSFPSGKIQETQYF.

This clonotype was found many times. The chain has TRBV6-5 and TRBJ2-7; either TRBD1 or TRBD2 may fit D (5 bases each). CDR1 is MNHEY and CDR2 is SVGAGI in the germline V gene. The length of the CDR3 is 14 residues. V was pared by 5 bases and J by 2 bases, with 13 bases between. In nucleotides, the CDR3 is TGTGCCAGCAGTCAGTCGGGACGAGCCTACGAGCAGTACTTC. Protein: CASSQSGRAYEQYF.

The CDR3 loop reads CASSLVQGSVAKNIQYF. The CDR3 DNA reads TGTGCCAGCAGCTTAGTACAGGGGAGTGTTGCCAAAAACATTCAGTACTTC. This chain uses TRBV7-9 with TRBJ2-4, with TRBD1 matching over 7 bases. Germline values: CDR1 SEHNR, CDR2 FQNEAQ (reference sequence). The ends lost 1 base at V and 1 base at J; junction bases unmatched: 7. The CDR3 spans 17 residues.

This clonotype was seen repeatedly, ten times or more. The CDR3 DNA sequence: TGTGCCACCAGTGACGGTAACTATGGCTACACCTTC. It codes for CATSDGNYGYTF. The V gene is TRBV24-1, the J gene TRBJ1-2; D call uncertain. CDR1 and CDR2 from the germline V gene are KGHDR and SFDVKD. The CDR3 is 12 residues long. V shed 4 bases and J shed 1 base, with 3 bases lying between them.

This chain uses TRBV10-2 with TRBJ1-2; the match to TRBD1 covers 11 bases. CDR3 size: 17 residues. The germline CDR1 and CDR2 sequences are WSHSY and SAAADI. The V gene end was trimmed by 4 bases and the J gene end by 2 bases; junction bases not matched to a gene: 9. CDR3 DNA sequence: TGCGCCAGCAGTGTTACCGGACAGGGGGCTCCGAACTATGGCTACACCTTC. This gives the protein CASSVTGQGAPNYGYTF.

In its sample, this clonotype was seen many times. The chain recombines TRBV7-9 with TRBJ1-1; D remains ambiguous. This CDR3 is built from 13 residues. Deletions cut 6 bases from V and 9 bases from J, with 17 bases between. Germline V gives CDR1 SEHNR, CDR2 FQNEAQ (reference sequence). The CDR3 spells CASSLSGYGQAFF. The CDR3 region has the DNA TGTGCCAGCAGTCTTTCGGGTTATGGACAAGCTTTCTTT.

The genes are TRBV11-2 and TRBJ1-5; 9 bases agree with TRBD1. The germline gives CDR1 SGHAT, CDR2 FQNNGV. Trimming took 4 bases from V and 1 from J; bases not matched to a gene: 5. The CDR3 is made up of 16 amino acids. The chain's CDR3 is CASSSTGGGSNQPQHF. As DNA, the CDR3 is TGTGCCAGCAGCTCTACAGGGGGCGGGAGCAATCAGCCCCAGCATTTT. The full variable domain, its missing parts supplied by reference TRBV11-2 and TRBJ1-5, is EAGVAQSPRYKIIEKRQSVAFWCNPISGHATLYWYQQILGQGPKLLIQFQNNGVVDDSQLPKDRFSAERLKGVDSTLKIQPAKLEDSAVYLCASSSTGGGSNQPQHFGDGTRLSIL.

This clonotype was seen ten or more times. This may be a read error: a much more frequent sequence differs by one nucleotide. This sequence joins TRBV7-2 and TRBJ1-1, with D perhaps TRBD1 (6 bases). The V end was cut by 2 bases, the J end by 4 bases, with 14 bases between. This CDR3 comprises 15 residues. CDR1 and CDR2 from the germline V gene are SGHTA and FQGNSA. CDR3 residues: CASSLFNRVTTEAFF. The DNA of the CDR3 is TGTGCCAGCAGCTTATTCAACAGGGTGACCACTGAAGCTTTCTTT.

There are many counts of this clonotype. This chain's CDR3 is CASSSQTGPNQPQHF. The CDR3 coding sequence is TGTGCCAGCAGCTCGCAGACAGGACCCAATCAGCCCCAGCATTTT. The chain uses TRBV7-2 and TRBJ1-5; the D gene is possibly TRBD1 (6 bases). The germline V and J ends were trimmed by 4 bases and 3 bases, with 13 bases remaining between them. The CDR3 covers 15 residues. Germline-derived CDR1 and CDR2 are SGHTA and FQGNSA.

This clonotype was seen at least ten times. V gene TRBV7-6 combines with J gene TRBJ1-2; D not certain. This CDR3 is built from 15 residues. CDR1 is SGHVS and CDR2 is FNYEAQ in the germline V gene. V lost 1 base to trimming and J lost 7 bases, with 16 bases between them. CDR3 in amino acids: CASSLGLRDPAGYTF. CDR3 nucleotides: TGTGCCAGCAGCTTAGGCCTTCGGGATCCCGCTGGCTACACCTTC.

This chain joins TRBV20-1 and TRBJ2-7, with D uncertain. V shed 2 bases and J shed 0 bases, with 11 bases lying between them. Germline V gives CDR1 DFQATT, CDR2 SNEGSKA (reference sequence). CDR3 length: 14 amino acids. CDR3 nucleotides: TGCAGTGCTAGATCTGGCGGCATCTCCTACGAGCAGTACTTC. Its protein is CSARSGGISYEQYF.

J is TRBJ2-7 and V is TRBV5-4; TRBD1 aligns across 7 bases. The germline CDR1 and CDR2 sequences are SGHNT and YYREEE (reference sequence). The CDR3 contains 15 residues. The J segment lost 2 bases and the V segment lost 0 bases, leaving 5 bases of the junction unmatched. The CDR3 sequence: CASSLAGGVPYEQYF. The CDR3 DNA reads as TGTGCCAGCAGCTTGGCAGGGGGAGTCCCCTACGAGCAGTACTTC.

The chain has TRBV12-3 or TRBV12-4 and TRBJ1-2; no reliable D call. The CDR3 has 14 amino acids. The ends were cut back, 3 bases at V and 7 bases at J, with 15 bases in the middle. The CDR3 DNA is TGTGCCAGCAGTTTCGGCGAGTGGTTCTCTGGCTACACCTTC. As protein: CASSFGEWFSGYTF.

This chain uses TRBV25-1 with TRBJ2-5; TRBD1 agrees at 11 bases. The V gene end was trimmed by 2 bases and the J gene end by 1 base; junction bases not matched to a gene: 12. The germline V gene has CDR1 MGHDK and CDR2 SYGVNS. This CDR3 is 19 amino acids long. The CDR3 sequence is CASSEPRHHGTGGQETQYF. The CDR3 bases are TGTGCCAGCAGTGAACCTAGACACCACGGGACAGGGGGCCAAGAGACCCAGTACTTC.

This clonotype was seen a handful of times. The V and J genes are TRBV20-1 and TRBJ2-7, with D possibly matching TRBD1 (6 bases). CDR3 length: 16 residues. Germline loops: CDR1 DFQATT, CDR2 SNEGSKA (reference sequence). Trimming pared 6 bases from V and 4 bases from J, leaving 25 bases between. The CDR3 region has the DNA TGCAGTGCCAGATTACCTATGGGGACATTGGTGTACGAGCAGTACTTC. It encodes CSARLPMGTLVYEQYF.

J is TRBJ2-2 and V is TRBV6-2 or TRBV6-3; D call uncertain. CDR3 length: 19 amino acids. The V gene's germline CDR1 is MNHEY and CDR2 SVGEGT. V was shortened by 1 base and J by 3 bases, with 21 bases between the two germline ends. The CDR3 sequence: CASSYFERLQTLDTGELFF. CDR3 in DNA: TGTGCCAGCAGTTACTTTGAGAGGCTCCAGACTTTGGACACCGGGGAGCTGTTTTTT.

This clonotype was seen a handful of times. V gene TRBV20-1 combines with J gene TRBJ2-5, with a weak D call TRBD2 (5 bases). Germline CDR1 reads DFQATT; CDR2 reads SNEGSKA (reference sequence). CDR3 length: 13 amino acids. V lost 6 bases, J lost 1 base, and 12 bases lay in between. In DNA form, the CDR3 reads TGCAGTGCGCCAACTAGGGTCCAAGAGACCCAGTACTTC. Its protein product is CSAPTRVQETQYF.